This TCR beta chain was recovered during a study of cytotoxic CD8 clonotypes in ibrutinib-treated CLL. Regarding the study as a whole: Age-matched healthy donor levels were exceeded by baseline clonality, which tracked circulating CD8+ T-cell counts. Public clonotypes were seen rarely and were contracted or stable on treatment.

In the case of this clone: No antigen is known for it.

Clones were read by immunoSEQ multiplex PCR, and TCRdb kept only the in-frame ones, dropping some. The data hold around 70,000 clones, with 90% observed a single time. The CDR3 has 14 amino acids. This chain links TRBV1 with TRBJ2-1; the D call in the table, TRBD2, was not verified against the DNA. TRBV1 is flagged as a pseudogene. This receptor was identified in a human donor with chronic lymphocytic leukemia. The sequencing here drew on PBMCs, taken after 12 months of ibrutinib treatment. The CDR3 DNA follows: TGCACCAGCAGTACTAGCGGGAGTGCCAATGAGCAGTTCTTC. Its protein product is CTSSTSGSANEQFF.